These 11 T cell receptor beta chains were all obtained from the same sample, sequenced in a study of blood T cell repertoires in COVID-19. Only in-frame clones appear in the TCRdb table, and some are missing; sequencing was by immunoSEQ multiplex PCR. The table includes about 200,000 clones, around 82% detected once. Sequencing used PBMCs or T cells enriched from blood (not recorded which). The receptor set was obtained from a woman aged 35 to 49 with acute COVID-19.

At least ten counts were recorded for this clone. The CDR3 nucleotides read TGTGCCAGCAAATTCACCGGCGGGGGCGCCGGGTACGAGCAGTACTTC. Translated: CASKFTGGGAGYEQYF. J is TRBJ2-7 and V is TRBV27; tentative D call: TRBD2 (7 bases). The CDR3 loop spans 16 amino acids. V shed 7 bases and J shed 4 bases, with 23 bases lying between them. The germline V gene encodes CDR1 MNHEY and CDR2 SMNVEV (reference sequence).

The chain carries TRBV11-3 and TRBJ2-1; no clear D. CDR1 is SGHNT and CDR2 is YENEEA in the germline V gene. Trimming removed 1 base at V and 6 bases at J, with 10 bases between. There are 14 residues in the CDR3. As DNA, the CDR3 is TGTGCCAGCAGCTTAGGAGCTGTGAGCAATGAGCAGTTCTTC. Protein product: CASSLGAVSNEQFF.

This chain connects TRBV7-9 to TRBJ1-2, with D tentatively TRBD1 (5 bases). Germline assignment: CDR1 SEHNR and CDR2 FQNEAQ (reference sequence). The V gene lost 7 bases and the J gene lost 8 bases, with 26 bases spanning the gap. The CDR3 sequence is 16 residues long. CDR3 residues: CASISNLGGSFGGYTF. The CDR3 coding sequence is TGTGCCAGCATCTCTAATCTTGGGGGGTCCTTCGGAGGCTACACCTTC. Looking up the rest from reference TRBV7-9 and TRBJ1-2 gives the full variable domain: DTGVSQNPRHKITKRGQNVTFRCDPISEHNRLYWYRQTLGQGPEFLTYFQNEAQLEKSRLLSDRFSAERPKGSFSTLEIQRTEQGDSAMYLCASISNLGGSFGGYTFGSGTRLTVV.

The V gene is TRBV19, the J gene TRBJ1-1; TRBD1 aligns across 8 bases. The CDR3 is 17 residues long. Germline V gene data show CDR1 as LNHDA and CDR2 as SQIVND (reference sequence). V shed 3 bases and J 0 bases; nucleotides not matched to a gene: 9. CDR3 bases: TGTGCCAGTAGTATTCCGACAGGGGCGTCCCTGAACACTGAAGCTTTCTTT. This encodes CASSIPTGASLNTEAFF.

This CDR3 is CASSPSTINYGYTF. The CDR3 coding sequence is TGTGCCAGCAGCCCGTCCACAATAAACTATGGCTACACCTTC. The V gene is TRBV28, the J gene TRBJ1-2; no definite D call. V lost 6 bases and J lost 2, with 13 bases in between. Germline V gene lookup returns CDR1 MDHEN and CDR2 SYDVKM. The CDR3 runs 14 residues.

J is TRBJ2-2 and V is TRBV30; 7 bases align to TRBD1. Germline V gives CDR1 GTSNPN, CDR2 SVGIG (reference sequence). The V gene end was trimmed by 4 bases and the J gene end by 2 bases; junction bases not matched to a gene: 7. CDR3 length: 15 residues. The CDR3 here is CAWKLRQGNTGELFF. CDR3 nucleotide sequence: TGTGCCTGGAAACTTCGACAGGGAAACACCGGGGAGCTGTTTTTT.

This clone was recorded once. The chain carries TRBV10-1 and TRBJ2-1; possibly TRBD1 for D (5 bases). V shed 5 bases and J shed 4 bases, with 15 bases lying between them. Germline assignment: CDR1 WNHNN and CDR2 SYGVQD (reference sequence). The CDR3 contains 15 residues. The CDR3 DNA sequence: TGCGCCAGCAGTAGAGACAGAAGAGCTTACAATGAGCAGTTCTTC. The encoded protein is CASSRDRRAYNEQFF.

This clone was seen a few times. The chain is built from TRBV19 and TRBJ1-5; D is uncertain. Deletions cut 4 bases from V and 4 bases from J, with 17 bases between. CDR1 LNHDA and CDR2 SQIVND come from the germline V gene (reference sequence). This CDR3 is 16 amino acids long. The CDR3 loop is CASSTRAGGVNQPQHF. The CDR3, as DNA: TGTGCCAGTAGTACCCGGGCCGGCGGGGTAAATCAGCCCCAGCATTTT.

The chain uses TRBV18 and TRBJ1-5; 7 bases fit TRBD1. Germline V CDR1 and CDR2: KGHSH, LQKENI. After removal of 6 bases from V and 6 bases from J, the junction contained 8 bases not matched to a gene. The CDR3 is 14 residues long. The CDR3 sequence: CASSLDRIGQPQHF. The DNA of the CDR3 is TGTGCCAGCTCCCTGGACAGGATCGGTCAGCCCCAGCATTTT.

The V and J genes are TRBV7-3 and TRBJ2-7, with TRBD2 matching 7 bases. Per the germline V gene, CDR1 is SGHTA and CDR2 is FQGTGA. The CDR3 is made up of 17 amino acids. J gave up 0 bases and V 5 bases, and 13 bases lay outside the gene matches. The CDR3 sequence: CASSPSGGSLFSYEQYF. In nucleotides, the CDR3 is TGTGCCAGCAGCCCCTCCGGGGGGTCCCTATTCTCCTACGAGCAGTACTTC.

This clone was seen a few times. This chain joins TRBV6-1 and TRBJ1-2; unclear D gene. Germline V gives CDR1 MNHNS, CDR2 SASEGT. V was shortened by 1 base and J by 5 bases, with 11 bases between the two germline ends. The CDR3 consists of 14 residues. The CDR3 protein is CASSEVRATYGYTF. For the CDR3, the DNA is TGTGCCAGCAGTGAAGTGCGGGCCACTTATGGCTACACCTTC.